The 24 T cell receptor beta chains below come from one sample, sequenced in a study of T cells in Graves' hyperthyroidism and ophthalmopathy. RNA transcripts gave rise to amplified TCR beta CDR3 regions. During a first-round RT-PCR of the TCR CDR3, the HTBI primer set was used. Each CDR3 protein is one row after TCRdb ran MiXCR on the multiplex PCR reads. The repertoire holds 330,000 or so distinct CDR3 sequences, less than 20% seen once, with around 15% in the top ten. The sample comprised blood. All receptors come from a woman between 35 and 50 years old with Graves' ophthalmopathy.

This clonotype was counted ten times or more. This chain connects TRBV20-1 to TRBJ2-5, with D tentatively TRBD1 (5 bases). The CDR3 runs to 13 residues. The V end was cut by 8 bases, the J end by 2 bases, with 15 bases between. Germline V gives CDR1 DFQATT, CDR2 SNEGSKA (reference sequence). CDR3: CSSTPGAQETQYF. Written as DNA, the CDR3 is TGCAGTTCGACCCCTGGGGCACAAGAGACCCAGTACTTC.

This clonotype has ten or more counts. The chain recombines TRBV6-2 or TRBV6-3 with TRBJ1-1; 7 bases match TRBD1. The junction had 5 bases not matched to a gene; V was cut back by 10 bases and J by 3 bases. The CDR3 covers 12 residues. CDR1 is MNHEY and CDR2 is SVGEGT in the germline V gene. The CDR3 DNA follows: TGTGCCACCCGACAGGGTTACACTGAAGCTTTCTTT. Its protein is CATRQGYTEAFF.

V gene TRBV11-2 combines with J gene TRBJ2-5, with D possibly being TRBD1 or TRBD2 (5 bases each). V was shortened by 4 bases and J by 1 base, with 13 bases between the two germline ends. This CDR3 comprises 15 residues. Germline lookup yields CDR1 SGHAT and CDR2 FQNNGV. CDR3: CASSSRGVFQETQYF. In nucleotides, the CDR3 is TGTGCCAGCAGCTCGAGAGGGGTCTTCCAAGAGACCCAGTACTTC.

At least ten counts were recorded for this clonotype. This chain links TRBV2 with TRBJ1-3; D perhaps matches TRBD1 (5 bases). The CDR3 loop spans 14 amino acids. The germline V gene has CDR1 SNHLY and CDR2 FYNNEI. V was trimmed by 5 bases and J by 2 bases, leaving 10 bases between them. CDR3 loop: CASSLGRPGNTIYF. CDR3 nucleotides: TGTGCCAGCAGTTTGGGACGGCCTGGAAACACCATATATTTT. The whole variable domain, filled in from reference TRBV2 and TRBJ1-3, reads EPEVTQTPSHQVTQMGQEVILRCVPISNHLYFYWYRQILGQKVEFLVSFYNNEISEKSEIFDDQFSVERPDGSNFTLKIRSTKLEDSAMYFCASSLGRPGNTIYFGEGSWLTVV.

In this sample, this clonotype turned up many times. The chain couples TRBV7-2 to TRBJ1-5; perhaps TRBD1 as D (6 bases). The CDR3 is 13 amino acids. The germline V gene has CDR1 SGHTA and CDR2 FQGNSA. The V and J ends lost 1 base and 6 bases respectively, with 7 bases between them. The CDR3 bases are TGTGCCAGCAGCTTAGAACAGGGTCAGCCCCAGCATTTT. This encodes CASSLEQGQPQHF.

Comment on this clonotype: One end of the junction is discordant with germline, which a read error may explain. The chain employs TRBV6-2 or TRBV6-3 and TRBJ2-5, with 9 bases aligning to TRBD2. CDR1 and CDR2 (germline): MNHEY, SVGEGT. The CDR3 is made up of 18 amino acids. CDR3 nucleotide sequence: TGTGCCACCAGTGACCCCTCCCTCAGCGGGAGGCATCAAGAGACCCAGTACTTC. As protein: CATSDPSLSGRHQETQYF.

In its sample, this clonotype was seen many times. This chain links TRBV5-1 with TRBJ1-5; 7 bases are shared with TRBD1. The CDR3 totals 15 residues. V lost 2 bases and J lost 5; bases outside the gene matches: 7. Germline V gives CDR1 SGHRS, CDR2 YFSETQ. Written as DNA, the CDR3 is TGCGCCAGCAGCTTAGGGGGCCAGGGGTATCAGCCCCAGCATTTT. Protein product: CASSLGGQGYQPQHF.

This clonotype was recorded at least ten times. CDR3 protein: CASSPGTSGNSRYF. In nucleotides, the CDR3 is TGTGCCAGCAGTCCAGGGACTAGCGGAAACTCACGGTACTTC. The V and J genes are TRBV6-1 and TRBJ2-7; 11 bases are a match to TRBD2. The CDR3 has 14 residues. The germline gives CDR1 MNHNS, CDR2 SASEGT. The ends lost 5 bases at V and 12 bases at J; junction bases unmatched: 12.

The table lists this clonotype with a few counts. The V and J genes are TRBV11-1 and TRBJ2-3; possible D gene TRBD1, 6 bases. CDR1 is SGHAT, CDR2 FQDESV, per germline (reference sequence). This CDR3 region has 14 residues. Trimming took 3 bases from V and 6 from J, leaving 13 bases between them. Here the CDR3 DNA reads TGTGCCAGCAGCTTGTGGCAGGGGTCGGATACGCAGTATTTT. Amino acids: CASSLWQGSDTQYF.

This clonotype was counted many times. V gene TRBV11-2 combines with J gene TRBJ1-1; D is possibly TRBD1 (6 bases). Germline V gene sequence: CDR1 SGHAT, CDR2 FQNNGV. This CDR3 contains 15 residues. Trimming removed 2 bases from V and 3 bases from J, with 13 bases in between. DNA for the CDR3: TGTGCCAGCAGCTTAATTGTGGGGGGGCACACTGAAGCTTTCTTT. Amino acid sequence: CASSLIVGGHTEAFF.

In its sample, this clonotype was seen many times. This chain connects TRBV6-5 to TRBJ1-1, with 7 positions matching TRBD1. The germline gives CDR1 MNHEY, CDR2 SVGAGI. Trimming cost V 7 bases and J 5 bases; bases outside gene matches: 7. The CDR3 has 13 residues. The chain's CDR3 is CASKLTGRTEAFF. Here the CDR3 DNA reads TGTGCCAGCAAACTGACAGGGAGGACTGAAGCTTTCTTT.

In this sample, this clonotype turned up many times. This rearrangement joins TRBV30 to TRBJ1-2; D unclear. The germline gives CDR1 GTSNPN, CDR2 SVGIG (reference sequence). Trimming stripped 3 bases from V and 4 bases from J, with 9 bases between. This CDR3 is built from 12 residues. CDR3 in amino acids: CAWRGNSYGYTF. DNA for the CDR3: TGTGCCTGGAGAGGAAATAGCTATGGCTACACCTTC.

This clonotype has at least ten counts. The CDR3 bases are TGCGCCAGCAGAGAGGGGTTCAATCAGCCCCAGCATTTT. It translates to CASREGFNQPQHF. V gene TRBV10-2 combines with J gene TRBJ1-5; D is possibly TRBD1 (5 bases). Germline V lookup: CDR1 WSHSY, CDR2 SAAADI. The CDR3 consists of 13 residues. V lost 6 bases to trimming and J lost 3 bases, with 9 bases between them.

In this sample, this clonotype turned up many times. The rearrangement links TRBV19 to TRBJ2-7; D is unresolved. CDR1 is LNHDA and CDR2 is SQIVND in the germline V gene (reference sequence). Trimming took off 9 bases at V and 7 bases at J, with 10 bases between the two ends. This CDR3 contains 10 residues. CDR3 bases: TGTGCCAGCCCAGTGATTGAGCAGTACTTC. Translation: CASPVIEQYF.

This clonotype has at least ten counts. J is TRBJ1-2 and V is TRBV28, with a possible D match to TRBD1 (5 bases). The CDR3 consists of 14 residues. Germline CDR1 MDHEN, CDR2 SYDVKM. Deletions cut 5 bases from V and 6 bases from J, with 16 bases between. In nucleotides, the CDR3 is TGTGCCAGCAGTGAAGTGCGGGGACTCCATGGCTACACCTTC. It yields the protein CASSEVRGLHGYTF.

This clonotype showed up many times. The chain carries TRBV27 and TRBJ2-6; the D is unclear. CDR1 and CDR2 from the germline V gene are MNHEY and SMNVEV (reference sequence). The CDR3 is 14 residues long. V was cut by 7 bases and J by 1 base, with 8 bases left in between. The CDR3 here is CASNTRSGANVLTF. As DNA, the CDR3 is TGTGCCAGCAATACGCGTTCTGGGGCCAACGTCCTGACTTTC.

This clonotype was counted ten times or more. The genes are TRBV20-1 and TRBJ1-2; D is perhaps TRBD1 (6 bases). The CDR3 length is 16 residues. Trimming cost V 0 bases and J 7 bases, with 21 bases left between them. Per the germline V gene, CDR1 is DFQATT and CDR2 is SNEGSKA (reference sequence). The CDR3 DNA reads TGCAGTGCTAGAGATTCGGGGGGGGCGAGGGACCCTGGCTACACCTTC. Its translation: CSARDSGGARDPGYTF.

The V call is TRBV11-2, the J call TRBJ2-7; possible D gene TRBD2, 5 bases. Germline V gene data show CDR1 as SGHAT and CDR2 as FQNNGV. The ends were cut back, 1 base at V and 0 bases at J, with 10 bases in the middle. The CDR3 covers 15 residues. CDR3 in amino acids: CASSLVSDYSYEQYF. The DNA of the CDR3 is TGTGCCAGCAGCTTAGTGTCCGACTACTCCTACGAGCAGTACTTC.

This rearrangement joins TRBV9 to TRBJ1-1, with a tentative D call TRBD1 (5 bases). Trimming removed 0 bases at V and 1 base at J, with 7 bases between. CDR1 SGDLS and CDR2 YYNGEE come from the germline V gene. The CDR3 sequence is 14 residues long. This chain's CDR3 is CASSVDGGNTEAFF. The CDR3 nucleotides read TGTGCCAGCAGCGTAGATGGGGGGAACACTGAAGCTTTCTTT.

Many counts were recorded for this clonotype. The V call is TRBV11-2, the J call TRBJ2-5; TRBD2 aligns across 9 bases. The CDR3 has 15 amino acids. V shed 1 base, J shed 4 bases, and the junction held 4 bases outside the gene matches. Germline values: CDR1 SGHAT, CDR2 FQNNGV. The CDR3 loop is CASSLGPAGGETQYF. CDR3 coding DNA: TGTGCCAGCAGCTTAGGGCCAGCGGGAGGAGAGACCCAGTACTTC.

This clonotype was seen many times. The chain employs TRBV19 and TRBJ2-2, with 10 bases matching TRBD1. This CDR3 is built from 14 residues. In germline, CDR1 is LNHDA, CDR2 SQIVND (reference sequence). V trimming: 5 bases; J trimming: 8 bases; junction bases outside the gene matches: 5. Here the CDR3 reads CASSPGQGTGELFF. DNA for the CDR3: TGTGCCAGTAGTCCGGGACAGGGGACAGGGGAGCTGTTTTTT.

This clonotype was found many times. The chain links TRBV28 to TRBJ1-1; D is unresolved. The germline V gene has CDR1 MDHEN and CDR2 SYDVKM. CDR3 length: 15 residues. With 4 bases removed from V and 1 base from J, the gap between germline ends came to 13 bases. As DNA, the CDR3 is TGTGCCAGCAGTTCCGCAGGCGTCGGGAACACTGAAGCTTTCTTT. Its protein product is CASSSAGVGNTEAFF.

The J gene is TRBJ2-5, the V gene TRBV28; tentative D call: TRBD2 (6 bases). Germline values: CDR1 MDHEN, CDR2 SYDVKM. The V end was cut by 6 bases, the J end by 2 bases, with 19 bases between. This CDR3 comprises 16 residues. As DNA, the CDR3 is TGTGCCAGCAGCACCTGGGGGAGGATGGGGCAAGAGACCCAGTACTTC. Protein: CASSTWGRMGQETQYF. The complete variable domain, with remaining parts taken from reference TRBV28 and TRBJ2-5, reads DVKVTQSSRYLVKRTGEKVFLECVQDMDHENMFWYRQDPGLGLRLIYFSYDVKMKEKGDIPEGYSVSREKKERFSLILESASTNQTSMYLCASSTWGRMGQETQYFGPGTRLLVL.

In this sample, this clonotype turned up many times. The genes are TRBV18 and TRBJ2-7; weak D call: TRBD1 (6 bases). The CDR3 runs to 13 residues. Trimming removed 4 bases at V and 3 bases at J, with 10 bases between. Germline CDR1 reads KGHSH; CDR2 reads LQKENI. The CDR3: CASSRGQIYEQYF. The CDR3 DNA reads as TGTGCCAGCTCACGCGGACAGATCTACGAGCAGTACTTC.